The T cell receptor beta chain under discussion was sequenced for a study of cytomegalovirus exposure and HLA in healthy donors. 60 Vbeta and 13 Jbeta primers were used in PCR. Sequenced by immunoSEQ multiplex PCR; TCRdb stores in-frame clones only, minus some. The table includes tens of thousands of clones, less than 10% detected once. Trimming took 1 base from V and 8 from J; bases not matched to a gene: 7. Germline assignment: CDR1 SGHDN and CDR2 FVKESK. The length of the CDR3 is 14 residues. The sequencing sample was made of PBMCs. This clonotype originated in a man in his fifties in good health and CMV-seronegative. The J gene is TRBJ1-2, the V gene TRBV14; 7 bases are a match to TRBD1. DNA for the CDR3: TGTGCCAGCAGCCAAGCACTCACAGGGGTGGGCTACACCTTC. Protein: CASSQALTGVGYTF.